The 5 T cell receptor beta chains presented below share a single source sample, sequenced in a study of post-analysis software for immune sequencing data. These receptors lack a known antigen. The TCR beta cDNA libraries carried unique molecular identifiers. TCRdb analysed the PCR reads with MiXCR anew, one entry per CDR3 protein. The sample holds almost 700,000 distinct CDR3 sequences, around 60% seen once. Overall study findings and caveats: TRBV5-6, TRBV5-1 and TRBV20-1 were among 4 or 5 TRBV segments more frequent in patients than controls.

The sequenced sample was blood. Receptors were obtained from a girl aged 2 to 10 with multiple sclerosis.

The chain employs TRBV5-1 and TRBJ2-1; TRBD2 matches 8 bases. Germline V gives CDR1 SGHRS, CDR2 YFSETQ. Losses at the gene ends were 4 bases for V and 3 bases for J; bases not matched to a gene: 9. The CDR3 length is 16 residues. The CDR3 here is CASSIPRLAHYNEQFF. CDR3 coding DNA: TGCGCCAGCAGCATACCCCGACTAGCGCACTACAATGAGCAGTTCTTC.

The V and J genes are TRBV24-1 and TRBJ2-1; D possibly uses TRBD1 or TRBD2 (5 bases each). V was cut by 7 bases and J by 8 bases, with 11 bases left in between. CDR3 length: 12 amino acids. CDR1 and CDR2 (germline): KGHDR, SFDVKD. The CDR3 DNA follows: TGTGCCACCAGCGGAGAGGGGCATGAGCAGTTCTTC. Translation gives CATSGEGHEQFF.

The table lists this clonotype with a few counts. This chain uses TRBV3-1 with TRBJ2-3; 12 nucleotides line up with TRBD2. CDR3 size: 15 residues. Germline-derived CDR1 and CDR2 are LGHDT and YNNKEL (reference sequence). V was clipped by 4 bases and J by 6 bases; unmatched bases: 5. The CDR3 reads CASSRGLAGTDTQYF. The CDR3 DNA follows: TGTGCCAGCAGCCGAGGACTAGCGGGAACCGATACGCAGTATTTT.

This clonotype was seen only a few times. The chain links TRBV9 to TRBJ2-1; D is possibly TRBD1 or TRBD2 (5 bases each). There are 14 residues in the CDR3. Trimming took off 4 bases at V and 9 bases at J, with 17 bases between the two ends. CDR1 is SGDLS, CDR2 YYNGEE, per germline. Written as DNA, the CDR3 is TGTGCCAGCAGCCCAGAGGGCCTAGGGACTGAGCAGTTCTTC. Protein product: CASSPEGLGTEQFF.

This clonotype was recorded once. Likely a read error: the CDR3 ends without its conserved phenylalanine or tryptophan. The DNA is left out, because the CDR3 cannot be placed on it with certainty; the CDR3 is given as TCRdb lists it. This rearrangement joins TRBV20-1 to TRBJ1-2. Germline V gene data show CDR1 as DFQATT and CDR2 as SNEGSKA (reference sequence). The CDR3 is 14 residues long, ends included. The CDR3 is CSARKGLENYGYTC.